Below are 31 T cell receptor beta chains sequenced from a single sample in a study of blood T cells in healthy people across ages. Then a second PCR, running roughly 7 to 12 cycles, was carried out with a sample-barcoded 5' primer and a J-beta primer mix. Each CDR3 protein gets one entry after TCRdb re-called the 5' RACE reads with MiXCR. There are some 1.5 million distinct CDR3 sequences in the sample; roughly 28% occur only once, and around 7.7% lies in the top ten. The sequenced sample consisted of blood. The receptors were sampled from a woman aged 25 to 45 in good health.

This clonotype has only a few counts. The CDR3 DNA follows: TGCACGTTAATCGCAACTAATGAAAAACTGTTTTTT. It yields the protein CTLIATNEKLFF. The chain joins TRBV20-1 to TRBJ1-4; D is unresolved. Germline CDR1 reads DFQATT; CDR2 reads SNEGSKA (reference sequence). The CDR3 has 12 amino acids.

This clonotype was picked up a small number of times. The chain carries TRBV6-5 and TRBJ2-7, with D perhaps TRBD1 (6 bases). Looked up from germline, CDR1 is MNHEY and CDR2 is SVGAGI. CDR3 length: 14 amino acids. V lost 7 bases and J lost 2, with 15 bases in between. The CDR3 loop reads CASKAGTTTYEQYF. The CDR3 DNA is TGTGCCAGCAAGGCCGGGACAACTACCTACGAGCAGTACTTC.

This rearrangement joins TRBV6-5 to TRBJ2-2; 11 bases agree with TRBD2. Looked up from germline, CDR1 is MNHEY and CDR2 is SVGAGI. Germline trimming cut 4 bases from V and 4 bases from J; bases unmatched to any gene: 17. This CDR3 region has 20 residues. The CDR3 protein is CASSSAGTSGGPTSTGELFF. The CDR3 nucleotides are TGTGCCAGCAGTTCCGCCGGGACTAGCGGAGGGCCAACCAGCACCGGGGAGCTGTTTTTT.

This clonotype has a handful of counts. J is TRBJ2-7 and V is TRBV25-1; tentative D call: TRBD2 (6 bases). The CDR3 has 13 amino acids. Trimming pared 0 bases from V and 10 bases from J, leaving 13 bases between. CDR1 is MGHDK, CDR2 SYGVNS, per germline. CDR3 sequence: CASSEYPGEGQYF. CDR3 sequence (DNA): TGTGCCAGCAGTGAATACCCGGGGGAAGGTCAGTACTTC.

This chain links TRBV29-1 with TRBJ2-3; a weak D match, TRBD2 (7 bases). This CDR3 is built from 14 residues. V lost 6 bases and J 4 bases, leaving 17 bases between the germline ends. Looked up from germline, CDR1 is SQVTM and CDR2 is ANQGSEA. The CDR3 spells CSVVAGAKSDTQYF. The CDR3 bases are TGCAGCGTGGTCGCGGGGGCCAAATCAGATACGCAGTATTTT.

V gene TRBV12-3 or TRBV12-4 combines with J gene TRBJ2-7; no definite D call. The CDR3 runs to 12 residues. The V gene lost 5 bases and the J gene lost 5 bases, with 10 bases spanning the gap. The CDR3 nucleotides read TGTGCCAGCAGTGCACGGATCGACGAGCAGTACTTC. Protein product: CASSARIDEQYF.

This clonotype appeared a few times. The chain has TRBV28 and TRBJ1-5, with D perhaps matching TRBD1 (5 bases). Trimming pared 11 bases from V and 0 bases from J, leaving 11 bases between. Germline assignment: CDR1 MDHEN and CDR2 SYDVKM. The CDR3 has 13 amino acids. The CDR3 loop reads CAGQGNSNQPQHF. In nucleotides, the CDR3 is TGTGCCGGTCAGGGAAATAGCAATCAGCCCCAGCATTTT.

For this clonotype: Given a much more abundant clone one base away, this may be a read error. The chain links TRBV11-2 to TRBJ2-1; TRBD2 matches at 10 bases. J was trimmed by 6 bases and V by 1 base; bases with no gene match: 9. The CDR3 has 17 amino acids. CDR1 and CDR2 (germline): SGHAT, FQNNGV. In DNA, the CDR3 is TGTGCCAGCAGCTTAGTCTCTAGCGGGAGACGATGCAATGAGCAGTTCTTC. This sequence encodes CASSLVSSGRRCNEQFF.

Only a few counts were recorded for this clonotype. The chain uses TRBV5-1 and TRBJ2-7; a possible D gene is TRBD2 (5 bases). Germline loops: CDR1 SGHRS, CDR2 YFSETQ. This CDR3 is built from 14 residues. V lost 0 bases and J 5 bases, leaving 12 bases between the germline ends. CDR3 amino acids: CASSLDEIGDEQYF. CDR3 bases: TGCGCCAGCAGCTTGGATGAGATCGGGGACGAGCAGTACTTC.

This clonotype turned up a few times. An end of the junction does not agree with germline; a read error may underlie this. The genes are TRBV20-1 and TRBJ1-2; D possibly corresponds to TRBD1 (6 bases). From germline, CDR1 is DFQATT and CDR2 SNEGSKA (reference sequence). This CDR3 region has 14 residues. The CDR3 region is CCATADRSRYGYTF. For the CDR3, the DNA is TGCTGTGCTACCGCCGACAGGTCGCGCTATGGCTACACCTTC.

Comments on this clonotype: Relative to the germline gene, one junction end is altered; a read error may explain this. The CDR3 DNA reads as TGTGCCAGCAGTACAGGGGAGGATACGCGGTATTTT. This gives the protein CASSTGEDTRYF. The rearrangement uses TRBV2 and TRBJ2-3, with D perhaps matching TRBD1 (7 bases). Per the germline V gene, CDR1 is SNHLY and CDR2 is FYNNEI. The CDR3 is made up of 12 amino acids.

This clonotype was seen a handful of times. This chain connects TRBV4-1 to TRBJ1-2; D gene unclear. Per germline, CDR1 MGHRA and CDR2 YSYEKL. The V end was cut by 0 bases, the J end by 5 bases, with 22 bases between. This CDR3 region has 18 residues. DNA for the CDR3: TGCGCCAGCAGCCAAGATGCTGCAGAGTTAAAGCTAGGGTATGGCTACACCTTC. This translates into CASSQDAAELKLGYGYTF.

The chain couples TRBV12-3 or TRBV12-4 to TRBJ2-2; 9 positions match TRBD1. The V and J ends lost 9 bases and 4 bases, in that order; junction bases with no gene match: 9. The CDR3 contains 15 residues. CDR3 bases: TGTGCCAGTGCGTGGGACAGGGTCACCACCGGGGAGCTGTTTTTT. As protein: CASAWDRVTTGELFF.

This clonotype has a handful of counts. J is TRBJ1-1 and V is TRBV5-1; the D gene is possibly TRBD1 (5 bases). With 2 bases removed from V and 4 bases from J, the gap between germline ends came to 15 bases. This CDR3 is built from 15 residues. Germline assignment: CDR1 SGHRS and CDR2 YFSETQ. The CDR3 is CASSLETGDFTEAFF. The CDR3, as DNA: TGCGCCAGCAGCTTAGAGACGGGGGACTTCACTGAAGCTTTCTTT. The full variable domain, with the rest looked up from reference TRBV5-1 and TRBJ1-1, is KAGVTQTPRYLIKTRGQQVTLSCSPISGHRSVSWYQQTPGQGLQFLFEYFSETQRNKGNFPGRFSGRQFSNSRSEMNVSTLELGDSALYLCASSLETGDFTEAFFGQGTRLTVV.

This sequence joins TRBV6-6 and TRBJ1-1; D is unresolved. Trimming removed 5 bases from V and 6 bases from J, with 16 bases in between. Looked up from germline, CDR1 is MNHNY and CDR2 is SVGAGI (reference sequence). The CDR3 loop spans 14 amino acids. The CDR3 loop is CASSSIAGLAEAFF. The CDR3 coding sequence is TGTGCCAGCAGTAGCATCGCAGGTCTCGCTGAAGCTTTCTTT.

In DNA form, the CDR3 reads TGTGCCAGCAGCTTAGTCCGGGACAGGGTCCCCGAGCAGTACTTC. Translated: CASSLVRDRVPEQYF. The chain links TRBV7-2 to TRBJ2-4; TRBD1 matches at 9 bases. TRBJ2-7 explains the end of the DNA better; the J call may be wrong. This CDR3 is built from 15 residues. CDR1 and CDR2 (germline): SGHTA, FQGNSA.

This sequence joins TRBV19 and TRBJ2-2; D remains ambiguous. Germline V CDR1 and CDR2: LNHDA, SQIVND (reference sequence). This CDR3 has 16 residues. V lost 3 bases and J lost 4, with 15 bases in between. The CDR3, as DNA: TGTGCCAGTAGTATGTCGCAGCCCAAGTTCACCGGGGAGCTGTTTTTT. Its translation: CASSMSQPKFTGELFF. Combining the CDR3 with reference TRBV19 and TRBJ2-2 gives the whole variable domain DGGITQSPKYLFRKEGQNVTLSCEQNLNHDAMYWYRQDPGQGLRLIYYSQIVNDFQKGDIAEGYSVSREKKESFPLTVTSAQKNPTAFYLCASSMSQPKFTGELFFGEGSRLTVL.

With respect to this clonotype: A read error may account for a junction end that differs from germline. The V call is TRBV5-6, the J call TRBJ2-7, with 9 positions matching TRBD1. This CDR3 region has 15 residues. From germline, CDR1 is SGHDT and CDR2 YYEEEE. CDR3 DNA sequence: TGTGCCAGCGGCTTGGCGGGACAGGGCTCCTACGAGCAGTACTTC. Its translation: CASGLAGQGSYEQYF.

This clonotype has a handful of counts. The chain has TRBV15 and TRBJ2-7; TRBD2 aligns across 14 bases. CDR1 and CDR2 (germline): LNHNV, YYDKDF (reference sequence). The CDR3 contains 18 residues. The junction had 9 bases not matched to a gene; V was cut back by 3 bases and J by 2 bases. CDR3 amino acids: CATSSPGTSGGLAYEQYF. The DNA of the CDR3 is TGTGCCACCAGCAGCCCCGGGACTAGCGGGGGCCTCGCCTACGAGCAGTACTTC.

The table lists this clonotype with a few counts. The V call is TRBV7-6, the J call TRBJ1-4; D unclear. Per germline, CDR1 SGHVS and CDR2 FNYEAQ. Trimming took off 5 bases at V and 7 bases at J, with 11 bases between the two ends. The CDR3 loop spans 13 amino acids. This chain's CDR3 is CASSLPAGEKLFF. CDR3 coding DNA: TGTGCCAGCAGCCTCCCGGCGGGTGAAAAACTGTTTTTT.

CDR3 DNA sequence: TGTGCCAGCAGCTTGGCCGGTACAGGGAAGTCCTACGAGCAGTTCTTC. It translates to CASSLAGTGKSYEQFF. The gene calls are TRBV5-5 and TRBJ2-1, with D maybe TRBD1 (6 bases). Trimming pared 0 bases from V and 10 bases from J, leaving 20 bases between. CDR3 length equals 16 residues. Per germline, CDR1 SGHKS and CDR2 YYEKEE (reference sequence).

This clonotype was observed at least ten times. The V and J genes are TRBV7-8 and TRBJ2-7, with D perhaps matching TRBD2 (5 bases). Germline V gene data show CDR1 as SGHVS and CDR2 as FQNEAQ. This CDR3 spans 14 amino acids. Trimming took off 3 bases at V and 5 bases at J, with 14 bases between the two ends. CDR3 sequence reads: CASSFRRDFHEQYF. CDR3 in DNA: TGTGCCAGCAGCTTCCGCCGGGATTTTCACGAGCAGTACTTC.

About this clonotype: One base away lies a much larger clone, so this may be a sequencing read error. The chain couples TRBV20-1 to TRBJ2-4; TRBD1 matches 9 bases. Germline V gives CDR1 DFQATT, CDR2 SNEGSKA (reference sequence). The CDR3 sequence is 14 residues long. With V trimmed by 4 bases and J by 15 bases, 16 bases remained unmatched. The CDR3 is CSAKTGGGPRGGYF. Written as DNA, the CDR3 is TGCAGTGCTAAGACAGGGGGGGGCCCACGAGGAGGGTACTTC.

This clonotype was counted a single time. The chain joins TRBV20-1 to TRBJ2-7, with a weak D call TRBD2 (6 bases). Germline V lookup: CDR1 DFQATT, CDR2 SNEGSKA (reference sequence). V was cut by 0 bases and J by 7 bases, with 25 bases left in between. The CDR3 has 17 amino acids. The CDR3 nucleotides are TGCAGTGCTAGAGAGCTAGGGGCCGGGAGCTCCTACAATGAGCAGTACTTC. It translates to CSARELGAGSSYNEQYF.

This clonotype was counted at least ten times. The chain employs TRBV29-1 and TRBJ2-1; 7 bases map to TRBD2. V shed 7 bases, J shed 1 base, and the junction held 13 bases outside the gene matches. This CDR3 is 16 amino acids long. Germline V gives CDR1 SQVTM, CDR2 ANQGSEA. The CDR3 region is CSGSGLSPESYNEQFF. CDR3 DNA sequence: TGCAGCGGATCGGGACTAAGCCCCGAGTCCTACAATGAGCAGTTCTTC.

This clonotype was observed many times. This chain connects TRBV12-3 or TRBV12-4 to TRBJ2-7; TRBD1 matches 10 bases. V was clipped by 5 bases and J by 7 bases; unmatched bases: 8. This CDR3 contains 14 residues. CDR3 loop: CASSVGTGVGEQYF. The CDR3 DNA reads as TGTGCCAGCAGTGTCGGGACAGGGGTTGGGGAGCAGTACTTC.

Only a few counts were recorded for this clonotype. J is TRBJ2-7 and V is TRBV20-1, with 14 bases lining up with TRBD2. The CDR3 is 16 residues long. Unmatched junction bases numbered 9, after V lost 6 bases and J lost 2 bases. The germline CDR1 and CDR2 sequences are DFQATT and SNEGSKA (reference sequence). The CDR3 DNA reads as TGCAGTGCCAGGACTAGCGGGAGGATGGGGACCTACGAGCAGTACTTC. Encoded protein: CSARTSGRMGTYEQYF.

This clonotype was seen more than once but under ten times. V usage is TRBV10-2 and J usage is TRBJ2-7, with no clear D. Germline CDR1 reads WSHSY; CDR2 reads SAAADI. The CDR3 contains 15 residues. V gave up 3 bases and J gave up 0 bases, with 12 bases separating them. This chain's CDR3 is CASSDRETSSYEQYF. The DNA for the CDR3 is TGCGCCAGCAGTGATCGAGAGACGAGCTCCTACGAGCAGTACTTC.

Many counts were recorded for this clonotype. This chain connects TRBV28 to TRBJ2-7; tentative D call: TRBD1 (6 bases). V was shortened by 5 bases and J by 4 bases, with 18 bases between the two germline ends. Germline V gene lookup returns CDR1 MDHEN and CDR2 SYDVKM. The CDR3 spans 15 residues. CDR3 DNA: TGTGCCAGCAGTATAACGACAGGAGGTATTTACGAGCAGTACTTC. Translation: CASSITTGGIYEQYF.

This clonotype was observed at least ten times. V and J are TRBV6-5 and TRBJ2-3; TRBD2 might be the D (5 bases). The CDR3 extends over 13 amino acids. Germline values: CDR1 MNHEY, CDR2 SVGAGI. V gave up 8 bases and J gave up 4 bases, with 13 bases separating them. CDR3 coding DNA: TGTGCCAGCCACCGGGGTCATGCAGATACGCAGTATTTT. Protein sequence: CASHRGHADTQYF.

The V call is TRBV20-1, the J call TRBJ1-3; perhaps TRBD1 as D (6 bases). The germline gives CDR1 DFQATT, CDR2 SNEGSKA (reference sequence). Trimming removed 4 bases at V and 2 bases at J, with 12 bases between. This CDR3 spans 14 amino acids. For the CDR3, the DNA is TGCAGTGCTATATCAGGGGCGGCTGGAAACACCATATATTTT. Translation gives CSAISGAAGNTIYF.